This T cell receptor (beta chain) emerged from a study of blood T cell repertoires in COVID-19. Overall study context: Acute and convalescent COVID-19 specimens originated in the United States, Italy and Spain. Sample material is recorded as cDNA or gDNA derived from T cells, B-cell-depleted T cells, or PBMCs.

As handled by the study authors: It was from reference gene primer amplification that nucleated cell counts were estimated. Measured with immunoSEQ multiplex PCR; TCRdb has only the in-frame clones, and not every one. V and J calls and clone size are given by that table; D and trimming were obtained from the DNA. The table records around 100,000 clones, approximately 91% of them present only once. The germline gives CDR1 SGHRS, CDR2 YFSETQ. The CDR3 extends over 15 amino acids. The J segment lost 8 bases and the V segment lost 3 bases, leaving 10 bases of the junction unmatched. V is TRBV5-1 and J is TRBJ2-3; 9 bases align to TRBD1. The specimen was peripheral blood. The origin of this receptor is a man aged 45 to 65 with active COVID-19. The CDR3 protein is CASSSGTPTGGTQYF. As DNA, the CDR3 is TGCGCCAGCAGCTCTGGGACACCGACAGGGGGTACGCAGTATTTT.